These 21 T cell receptor beta chains were sequenced from one sample in a study of cytomegalovirus exposure and HLA in healthy donors. Some clones are missing from TCRdb's copy, which holds only in-frame ones; the method was immunoSEQ multiplex PCR. The table includes approximately 110,000 clones, around 94% detected once. Material: PBMCs. These receptors came from a woman aged 18-29 years in good health and CMV-seronegative.

The chain has TRBV5-1 and TRBJ2-5, with TRBD2 as a possible D gene (8 bases). This CDR3 has 15 amino acids. Germline CDR1 SGHRS, CDR2 YFSETQ. Deletions cut 3 bases from V and 7 bases from J, with 19 bases between. This CDR3 is CASSWGQSGSLTQYF. In nucleotides, the CDR3 is TGCGCCAGCAGCTGGGGACAGAGCGGGAGTTTGACCCAGTACTTC.

The chain has TRBV6-5 and TRBJ2-7; 7 bases line up with TRBD1. With V trimmed by 0 bases and J by 2 bases, 1 base remained unmatched. This CDR3 is built from 14 residues. Germline V CDR1 and CDR2: MNHEY, SVGAGI. CDR3 region: CASSYSQGAYEQYF. The CDR3, as DNA: TGTGCCAGCAGTTACTCCCAGGGGGCCTACGAGCAGTACTTC.

The J gene is TRBJ1-1, the V gene TRBV30; 8 nucleotides line up with TRBD1. J was trimmed by 2 bases and V by 1 base; bases with no gene match: 3. The germline CDR1 and CDR2 sequences are GTSNPN and SVGIG (reference sequence). CDR3 size: 14 residues. The CDR3 reads CAWSAGQGNTEAFF. CDR3 DNA sequence: TGTGCCTGGAGTGCCGGACAGGGCAACACTGAAGCTTTCTTT.

CDR3 nucleotide sequence: TGTGCCAGCAGTGACGGACAGGGTGAGCAGTTCTTC. It yields the protein CASSDGQGEQFF. The J gene is TRBJ2-1, the V gene TRBV6-4; 8 positions agree with TRBD1. The CDR3 totals 12 residues. CDR1 is MRHNA and CDR2 is SNTAGT in the germline V gene. V lost 2 bases to trimming and J lost 9 bases; unmatched junction nucleotides: 0.

V is TRBV19 and J is TRBJ1-5, with D maybe TRBD1 (6 bases). V lost 6 bases and J lost 9, with 12 bases in between. This CDR3 has 12 residues. CDR1 LNHDA and CDR2 SQIVND come from the germline V gene (reference sequence). The CDR3 DNA is TGTGCCAGTAGACAGGGTTGGGGGCCCCAGCATTTT. It is translated as CASRQGWGPQHF.

The chain carries TRBV2 and TRBJ2-3, with 9 bases aligning to TRBD2. The germline V gene encodes CDR1 SNHLY and CDR2 FYNNEI. V lost 2 bases and J lost 2; bases outside the gene matches: 8. CDR3 size: 17 residues. CDR3: CASSEHWLAGYTDTQYF. CDR3 DNA: TGTGCCAGCAGTGAACACTGGCTAGCGGGATACACAGATACGCAGTATTTT. Supplemented by reference TRBV2 and TRBJ2-3, the full variable domain reads EPEVTQTPSHQVTQMGQEVILRCVPISNHLYFYWYRQILGQKVEFLVSFYNNEISEKSEIFDDQFSVERPDGSNFTLKIRSTKLEDSAMYFCASSEHWLAGYTDTQYFGPGTRLTVL.

This chain joins TRBV7-2 and TRBJ1-1, with 7 bases matching TRBD1. Germline V gene sequence: CDR1 SGHTA, CDR2 FQGNSA. CDR3 length equals 11 residues. Trimming at V came to 9 bases and at J to 7 bases, leaving 5 bases not matched to a gene. The CDR3 DNA reads as TGTGCCAGAAGACAGGGCTTTGAAGCTTTCTTT. Amino acid sequence: CARRQGFEAFF.

The V call is TRBV5-4, the J call TRBJ2-5; TRBD2 agrees at 9 bases. With 5 bases clipped from V and 2 bases from J, the junction kept 16 bases outside the gene matches. The CDR3 contains 18 residues. CDR1 SGHNT and CDR2 YYREEE come from the germline V gene (reference sequence). For the CDR3, the DNA is TGTGCCAGCAGTCGAAGCGGGGGGCCCCGGATCCAACAAGAGACCCAGTACTTC. It encodes CASSRSGGPRIQQETQYF.

This clone has a single count. The chain is built from TRBV12-5 and TRBJ2-1, with TRBD2 identical over 11 bases. The germline gives CDR1 LGHNT, CDR2 FRNRAP. V lost 7 bases to trimming and J lost 6 bases; unmatched junction nucleotides: 8. The CDR3 contains 15 residues. The CDR3 nucleotides read TGTGCTAGTGCCAAACTAGCGGGGGTGTTCAATGAGCAGTTCTTC. Residues: CASAKLAGVFNEQFF.

The chain combines TRBV5-4 with TRBJ1-2; tentative D call: TRBD1 (5 bases). Germline CDR1 reads SGHNT; CDR2 reads YYREEE (reference sequence). The V gene lost 4 bases and the J gene lost 5 bases, with 21 bases spanning the gap. CDR3 size: 16 residues. The CDR3 sequence: CASSPISGGSSYGYTF. CDR3 sequence (DNA): TGTGCCAGCAGCCCGATATCTGGGGGGAGTAGTTATGGCTACACCTTC. The full variable domain, with the rest looked up from reference TRBV5-4 and TRBJ1-2, is ETGVTQSPTHLIKTRGQQVTLRCSSQSGHNTVSWYQQALGQGPQFIFQYYREEENGRGNFPPRFSGLQFPNYSSELNVNALELDDSALYLCASSPISGGSSYGYTFGSGTRLTVV.

This clone came up once. This chain uses TRBV6-5 with TRBJ2-7, with TRBD1 matching 8 bases. Germline V gene lookup returns CDR1 MNHEY and CDR2 SVGAGI. CDR3 size: 13 residues. V shed 2 bases and J 5 bases; nucleotides not matched to a gene: 2. The CDR3 region has the DNA TGTGCCAGCAGTTACCAGGGGGCTCACGAGCAGTACTTC. This gives the protein CASSYQGAHEQYF.

This chain links TRBV28 with TRBJ1-1; D gene uncertain. With 8 bases removed from V and 4 bases from J, the gap between germline ends came to 17 bases. Per the germline V gene, CDR1 is MDHEN and CDR2 is SYDVKM. The CDR3 is made up of 14 amino acids. As DNA, the CDR3 is TGTGCCAGCTTGGGTGGGGAGGTCGTCACTGAAGCTTTCTTT. It is translated as CASLGGEVVTEAFF. Full variable domain (missing parts from reference TRBV28 and TRBJ1-1): DVKVTQSSRYLVKRTGEKVFLECVQDMDHENMFWYRQDPGLGLRLIYFSYDVKMKEKGDIPEGYSVSREKKERFSLILESASTNQTSMYLCASLGGEVVTEAFFGQGTRLTVV.

The genes are TRBV7-2 and TRBJ2-1; possible D gene TRBD2, 6 bases. The CDR3 is 16 residues long. Germline CDR1 reads SGHTA; CDR2 reads FQGNSA. V lost 5 bases to trimming and J lost 0 bases, with 14 bases between them. In DNA, the CDR3 is TGTGCCAGCAGCCCCCTAGGCGGGATCTCCTACAATGAGCAGTTCTTC. Its translation is CASSPLGGISYNEQFF.

DNA for the CDR3: TGTGCCAGCAGCGGAAGCGGAGAGACCCAGTACTTC. Translation gives CASSGSGETQYF. The rearrangement joins TRBV7-3 to TRBJ2-5; the D gene is possibly TRBD2 (5 bases). Trimming pared 5 bases from V and 4 bases from J, leaving 8 bases between. This CDR3 has 12 amino acids. From germline, CDR1 is SGHTA and CDR2 FQGTGA.

The chain employs TRBV4-1 and TRBJ2-2; the match to TRBD1 covers 8 bases. This CDR3 is built from 17 residues. The germline CDR1 and CDR2 sequences are MGHRA and YSYEKL. Trimming removed 2 bases from V and 3 bases from J; junction bases left unmatched: 8. The CDR3 DNA sequence: TGCGCCAGCAGCCAAACTCACGGGACAGGATACACCGGGGAGCTGTTTTTT. Translated: CASSQTHGTGYTGELFF.

CDR3 protein: CASKTGGRDTGELFF. The CDR3 bases are TGTGCCAGCAAAACGGGAGGGCGTGACACCGGGGAGCTGTTTTTT. The chain links TRBV7-3 to TRBJ2-2; 8 nucleotides line up with TRBD2. The CDR3 runs to 15 residues. The J segment lost 3 bases and the V segment lost 7 bases, leaving 7 bases of the junction unmatched. CDR1 and CDR2 (germline): SGHTA, FQGTGA.

The chain uses TRBV19 and TRBJ2-5; a possible D gene is TRBD2 (5 bases). Trimming removed 3 bases from V and 2 bases from J, with 7 bases in between. CDR1 and CDR2 from the germline V gene are LNHDA and SQIVND (reference sequence). This CDR3 comprises 13 residues. DNA for the CDR3: TGTGCCAGTAGTATCTCGGGACAAGAGACCCAGTACTTC. The encoded protein is CASSISGQETQYF.

This clone was seen once. The V gene is TRBV28, the J gene TRBJ2-1, with D perhaps TRBD1 (5 bases). This CDR3 contains 14 residues. Germline loops: CDR1 MDHEN, CDR2 SYDVKM. CDR3 region: CGAWGPSSYNEQFF. The CDR3 bases are TGTGGGGCTTGGGGCCCGAGCTCCTACAATGAGCAGTTCTTC.

CDR3 DNA sequence: TGTGCCAGTAGCGGGGGGAGCACTAGCGGGAGAGAGACCCAGTACTTC. As protein: CASSGGSTSGRETQYF. The J gene is TRBJ2-5, the V gene TRBV19, with 11 nucleotides matching TRBD2. This CDR3 has 16 amino acids. Germline V gene lookup returns CDR1 LNHDA and CDR2 SQIVND (reference sequence). V dropped 6 bases and J dropped 4; count of bases not matched to a gene: 10.

This CDR3 reads CASSVGTLAGGPGEQFF. In DNA form, the CDR3 reads TGTGCCAGCAGCGTAGGCACCCTGGCGGGGGGGCCTGGTGAGCAGTTCTTC. This chain links TRBV9 with TRBJ2-1, with 9 bases lining up with TRBD2. Germline assignment: CDR1 SGDLS and CDR2 YYNGEE. CDR3 size: 17 residues. J gave up 9 bases and V 0 bases, and 13 bases lay outside the gene matches.

The genes are TRBV2 and TRBJ1-3; D may be TRBD1 (6 bases). The germline V and J ends were trimmed by 6 bases and 8 bases, with 14 bases remaining between them. CDR1 and CDR2 (germline): SNHLY, FYNNEI. The CDR3 spans 13 residues. The CDR3 DNA sequence: TGTGCCAGCAGATCCAGGGGATATGACACCATATATTTT. It is translated as CASRSRGYDTIYF.